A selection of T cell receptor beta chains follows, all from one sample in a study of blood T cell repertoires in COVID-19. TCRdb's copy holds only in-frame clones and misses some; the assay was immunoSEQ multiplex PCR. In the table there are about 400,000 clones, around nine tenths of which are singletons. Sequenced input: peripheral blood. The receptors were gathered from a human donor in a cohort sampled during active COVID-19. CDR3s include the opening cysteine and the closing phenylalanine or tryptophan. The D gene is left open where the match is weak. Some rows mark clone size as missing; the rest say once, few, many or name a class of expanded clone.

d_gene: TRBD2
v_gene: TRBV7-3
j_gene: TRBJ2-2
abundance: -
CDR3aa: CASSRSGGLASGELFF
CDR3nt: TGTGCCAGCAGCCGCTCGGGGGGACTAGCTTCCGGGGAGCTGTTTTTT

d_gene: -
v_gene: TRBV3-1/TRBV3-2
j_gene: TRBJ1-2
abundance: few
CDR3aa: CASSQGGFYGYTF
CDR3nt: TGTGCCAGCAGCCAAGGAGGATTCTATGGCTACACCTTC

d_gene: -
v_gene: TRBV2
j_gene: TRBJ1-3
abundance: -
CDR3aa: CASIPISQGNTIYF
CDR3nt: TGTGCCAGCATCCCCATTTCTCAGGGAAACACCATATATTTT

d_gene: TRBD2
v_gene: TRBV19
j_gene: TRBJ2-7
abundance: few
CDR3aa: CASSRQPGLADYEQYF
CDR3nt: TGTGCCAGTAGCAGACAACCGGGACTAGCGGACTACGAGCAGTACTTC

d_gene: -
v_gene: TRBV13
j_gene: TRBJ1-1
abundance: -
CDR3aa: CASTQGRGAEAFF
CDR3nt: TGTGCCAGCACCCAGGGAAGGGGCGCTGAAGCTTTCTTT

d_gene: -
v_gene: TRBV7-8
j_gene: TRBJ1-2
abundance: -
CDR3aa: CASSSYLQVTYGYTF
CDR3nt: TGTGCCAGCAGCTCGTACCTTCAGGTAACGTATGGCTACACCTTC

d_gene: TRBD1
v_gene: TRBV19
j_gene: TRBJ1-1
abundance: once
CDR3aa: CASSTQGAGAAFF
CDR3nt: TGTGCCAGTAGTACGCAGGGGGCCGGGGCCGCTTTCTTT

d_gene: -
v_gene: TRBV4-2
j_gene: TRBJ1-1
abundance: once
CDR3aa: CASSQIQGYTEAFF
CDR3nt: TGTGCCAGCAGCCAAATTCAGGGTTACACTGAAGCTTTCTTT

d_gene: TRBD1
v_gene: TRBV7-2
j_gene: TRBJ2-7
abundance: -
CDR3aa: CASSSTGVLYEQYF
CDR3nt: TGTGCCAGCAGCTCTACAGGGGTCCTCTACGAGCAGTACTTC

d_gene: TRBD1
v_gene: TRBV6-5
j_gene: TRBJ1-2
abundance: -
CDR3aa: CASSSLWGQGGYGYTF
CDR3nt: TGTGCCAGCAGTTCCCTGTGGGGACAGGGAGGCTATGGCTACACCTTC

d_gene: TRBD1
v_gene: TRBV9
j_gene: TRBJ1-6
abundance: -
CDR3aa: CASSVGTGNSPLHF
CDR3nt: TGTGCCAGCAGCGTAGGGACAGGGAATTCACCCCTCCACTTT

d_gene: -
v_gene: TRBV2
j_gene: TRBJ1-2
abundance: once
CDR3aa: CASSEAHGGGYTF
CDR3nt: TGTGCCAGCAGTGAAGCGCACGGCGGTGGCTACACCTTC

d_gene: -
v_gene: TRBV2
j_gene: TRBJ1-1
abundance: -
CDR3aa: CASRGYLNTEAFF
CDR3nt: TGTGCCAGCAGGGGCTACCTGAACACTGAAGCTTTCTTT

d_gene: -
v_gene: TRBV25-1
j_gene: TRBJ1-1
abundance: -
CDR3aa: CASKMDEGEAFF
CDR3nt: TGTGCCAGCAAGATGGACGAGGGTGAAGCTTTCTTT

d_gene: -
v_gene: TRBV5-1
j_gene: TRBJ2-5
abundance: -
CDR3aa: CASSNLGRASLETQYF
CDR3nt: TGCGCCAGCAGCAATTTGGGCAGGGCTAGTTTAGAGACCCAGTACTTC

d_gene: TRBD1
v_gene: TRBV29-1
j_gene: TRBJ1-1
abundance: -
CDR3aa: CSAGRGGAGAFF
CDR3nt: TGCAGCGCCGGGAGAGGGGGCGCGGGAGCTTTCTTT

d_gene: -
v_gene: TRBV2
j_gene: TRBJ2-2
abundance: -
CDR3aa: CASSNGDFDTGELFF
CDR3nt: TGTGCCAGCAGTAATGGGGACTTCGACACCGGGGAGCTGTTTTTT

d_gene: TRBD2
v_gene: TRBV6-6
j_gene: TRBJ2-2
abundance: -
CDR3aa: CASSYVASGYTGELFF
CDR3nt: TGTGCCAGCAGTTACGTTGCTAGCGGGTACACCGGGGAGCTGTTTTTT

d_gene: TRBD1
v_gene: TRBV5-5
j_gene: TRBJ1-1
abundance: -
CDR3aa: CASSRTGGMATEAFF
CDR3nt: TGTGCCAGCAGCCGAACAGGGGGCATGGCAACTGAAGCTTTCTTT

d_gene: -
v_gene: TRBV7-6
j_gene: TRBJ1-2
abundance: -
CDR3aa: CASSPRAWGKRVGYTF
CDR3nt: TGTGCCAGCAGCCCTAGGGCGTGGGGTAAGAGGGTTGGCTACACCTTC

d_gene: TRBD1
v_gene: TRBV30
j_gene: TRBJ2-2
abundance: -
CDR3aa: CAWRGTGYTGELFF
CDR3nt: TGTGCCTGGAGAGGGACAGGGTACACCGGGGAGCTGTTTTTT

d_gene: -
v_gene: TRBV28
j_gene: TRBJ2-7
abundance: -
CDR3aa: CASSRHSYEQYF
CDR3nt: TGTGCCAGCAGCCGACACTCCTACGAGCAGTACTTC

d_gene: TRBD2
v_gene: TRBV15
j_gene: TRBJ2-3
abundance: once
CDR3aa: CATSRVLPATSSGTQYF
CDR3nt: TGTGCCACCAGCAGAGTCCTCCCCGCGACTAGCTCGGGTACGCAGTATTTT

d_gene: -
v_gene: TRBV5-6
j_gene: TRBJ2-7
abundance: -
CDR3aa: CASSSRGYQGYEQYF
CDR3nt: TGTGCCAGCAGCTCCCGGGGGTACCAGGGCTACGAGCAGTACTTC

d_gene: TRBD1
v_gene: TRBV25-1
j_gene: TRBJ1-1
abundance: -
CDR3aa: CAARGQGGTEAFF
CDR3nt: TGTGCCGCCAGGGGACAGGGTGGCACTGAAGCTTTCTTT

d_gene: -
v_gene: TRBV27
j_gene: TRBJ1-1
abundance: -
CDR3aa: CASSLGPAPNTEAFF
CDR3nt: TGTGCCAGCAGTTTGGGCCCCGCGCCCAACACTGAAGCTTTCTTT

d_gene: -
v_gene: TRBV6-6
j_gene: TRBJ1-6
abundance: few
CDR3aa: CASSPSSEQPRNSPLHF
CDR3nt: TGTGCCAGCAGTCCTTCCTCCGAACAGCCACGTAATTCACCCCTCCACTTT

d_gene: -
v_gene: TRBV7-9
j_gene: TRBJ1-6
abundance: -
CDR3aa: CASSLGQGGNSPLHF
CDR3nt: TGTGCCAGCAGCTTAGGGCAGGGAGGAAATTCACCCCTCCACTTT

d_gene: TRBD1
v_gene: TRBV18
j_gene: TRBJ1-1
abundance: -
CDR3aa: CASSADRGTETEAFF
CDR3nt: TGTGCCAGCTCAGCGGACAGGGGTACGGAAACTGAAGCTTTCTTT

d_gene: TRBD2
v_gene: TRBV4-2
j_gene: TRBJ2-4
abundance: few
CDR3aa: CASSPANGVAGGIQYF
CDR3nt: TGTGCCAGCAGCCCGGCGAACGGAGTAGCGGGAGGCATTCAGTACTTC

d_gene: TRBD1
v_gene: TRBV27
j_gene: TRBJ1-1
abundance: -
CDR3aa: CASRSGTGPAGSRTEAFF
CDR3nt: TGTGCCAGCAGGTCCGGGACAGGGCCCGCGGGTTCGAGGACTGAAGCTTTCTTT

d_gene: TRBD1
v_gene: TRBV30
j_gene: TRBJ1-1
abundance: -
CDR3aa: CAWAKDRADTEAFF
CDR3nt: TGTGCCTGGGCGAAGGACAGGGCGGACACTGAAGCTTTCTTT

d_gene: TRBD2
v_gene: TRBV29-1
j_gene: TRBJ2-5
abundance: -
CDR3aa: CSVKALSGMQTQYF
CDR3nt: TGCAGCGTTAAGGCATTAAGCGGGATGCAGACCCAGTACTTC

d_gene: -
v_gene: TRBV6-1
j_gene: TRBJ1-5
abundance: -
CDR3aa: CASSALYNHRSNQPQHF
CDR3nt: TGTGCCAGCAGTGCCCTATACAATCACAGGAGCAATCAGCCCCAGCATTTT

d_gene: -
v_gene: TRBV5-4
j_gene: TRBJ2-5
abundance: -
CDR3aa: CASSPSQWAQETQYF
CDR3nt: TGTGCCAGCAGCCCTTCTCAGTGGGCCCAAGAGACCCAGTACTTC

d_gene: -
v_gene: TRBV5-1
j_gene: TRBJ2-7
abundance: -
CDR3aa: CASSRTSFYEQYF
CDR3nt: TGCGCCAGCAGCCGAACAAGTTTCTACGAGCAGTACTTC

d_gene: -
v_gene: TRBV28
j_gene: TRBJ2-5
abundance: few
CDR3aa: CASSSMGGGQETQYF
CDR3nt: TGTGCCAGCAGTTCGATGGGAGGGGGGCAAGAGACCCAGTACTTC

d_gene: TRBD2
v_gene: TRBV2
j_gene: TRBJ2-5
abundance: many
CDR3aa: CASRGGLDGTQYF
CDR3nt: TGTGCCAGCAGGGGAGGACTAGATGGGACCCAGTACTTC

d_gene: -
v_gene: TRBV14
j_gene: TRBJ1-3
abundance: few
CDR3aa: CASSQVWTAGNTIYF
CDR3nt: TGTGCCAGCAGCCAAGTTTGGACAGCTGGAAACACCATATATTTT

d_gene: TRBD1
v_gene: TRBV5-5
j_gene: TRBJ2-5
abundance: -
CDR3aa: CASSSQGAFQETQYF
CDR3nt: TGTGCCAGCAGCTCACAGGGGGCTTTCCAAGAGACCCAGTACTTC

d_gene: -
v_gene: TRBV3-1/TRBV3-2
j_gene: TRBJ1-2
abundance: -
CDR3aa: CASSQDTVGAGPFTF
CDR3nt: TGTGCCAGCAGCCAAGATACCGTAGGGGCAGGGCCCTTCACCTTC

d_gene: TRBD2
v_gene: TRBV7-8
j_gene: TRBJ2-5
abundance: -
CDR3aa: CASSAWTSGAGIQETQYF
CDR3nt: TGTGCCAGCAGCGCCTGGACTAGCGGGGCCGGAATTCAAGAGACCCAGTACTTC

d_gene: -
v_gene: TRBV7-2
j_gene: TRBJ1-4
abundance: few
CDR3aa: CASSLNGGLTGEKLFF
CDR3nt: TGTGCCAGCAGCTTAAACGGGGGACTCACGGGTGAAAAACTGTTTTTT

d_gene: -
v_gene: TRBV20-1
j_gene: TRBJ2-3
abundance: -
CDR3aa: CSALSTDTQYF
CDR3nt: TGCAGTGCCCTAAGCACAGATACGCAGTATTTT

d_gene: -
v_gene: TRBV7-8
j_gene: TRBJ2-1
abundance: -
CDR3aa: CASSAGPQGEQFF
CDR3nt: TGTGCCAGCAGCGCCGGGCCTCAGGGTGAGCAGTTCTTC

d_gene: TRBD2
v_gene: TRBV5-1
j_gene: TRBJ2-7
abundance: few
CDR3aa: CASSRVAGGPGEQYF
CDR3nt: TGCGCCAGCTCTCGCGTCGCGGGGGGGCCAGGGGAGCAGTACTTC

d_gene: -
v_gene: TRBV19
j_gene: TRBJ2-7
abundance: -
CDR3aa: CASSRGDLDEQYF
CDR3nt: TGTGCCAGTAGTAGGGGAGATCTGGACGAGCAGTACTTC

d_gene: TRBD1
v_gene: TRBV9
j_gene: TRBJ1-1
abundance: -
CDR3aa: CASSSLTGEYPGSNTEAFF
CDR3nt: TGTGCCAGCAGCTCCCTGACAGGGGAATATCCCGGATCTAACACTGAAGCTTTCTTT

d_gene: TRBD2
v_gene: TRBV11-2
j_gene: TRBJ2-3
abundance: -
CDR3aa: CASSLVRTSDLGDTQYF
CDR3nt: TGTGCCAGCAGCTTAGTTCGGACTAGCGACCTGGGAGATACGCAGTATTTT

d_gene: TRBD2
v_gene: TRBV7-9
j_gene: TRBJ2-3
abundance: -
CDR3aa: CASSLGSGGSTDTQYF
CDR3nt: TGTGCCAGCAGCTTAGGTAGCGGGGGGTCCACAGATACGCAGTATTTT

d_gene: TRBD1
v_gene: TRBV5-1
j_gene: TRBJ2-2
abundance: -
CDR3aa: CASSLLQGAGELFF
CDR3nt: TGCGCCAGCAGCCTATTACAGGGGGCCGGGGAGCTGTTTTTT

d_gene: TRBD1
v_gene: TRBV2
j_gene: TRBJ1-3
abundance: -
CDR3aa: CASSHTGGRGNTIYF
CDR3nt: TGTGCCAGCAGTCACACAGGGGGTCGTGGAAACACCATATATTTT